A selection of T cell receptor beta chains follows, all from one sample in a study of T cells in Graves' hyperthyroidism and ophthalmopathy. Via MiXCR, TCRdb re-called the multiplex PCR reads, giving one row per CDR3 protein. The table has fewer than 350,000 distinct CDR3 sequences, 15% to 20% seen once; the top ten hold just under 40%. The sequenced sample consisted of blood. Receptors originate from a man between 50 and 59 years old with Graves' ophthalmopathy. Both conserved end residues are part of each CDR3. Each record gives: J gene, D gene, clone size, V gene, CDR3 protein, CDR3 DNA. The D gene is left open where the match is weak. Size is stated for part of the rows, as once, few or many counts, or as a class when the clone is expanded.

j_gene: TRBJ1-6
d_gene: NA
abundance: NA
v_gene: TRBV9
CDR3aa: CASSVSSNSPLHF
CDR3nt: TGTGCCAGCAGCGTAAGCAGTAATTCACCCCTCCACTTT

j_gene: TRBJ2-2
d_gene: TRBD1
abundance: few
v_gene: TRBV12-3/TRBV12-4
CDR3aa: CASRPGTVNTGELFF
CDR3nt: TGTGCCAGCAGACCCGGGACAGTGAACACCGGGGAGCTGTTTTTT

j_gene: TRBJ2-7
d_gene: TRBD2
abundance: many
v_gene: TRBV3-1
CDR3aa: CASSQSGGTYEQYF
CDR3nt: TGTGCCAGCAGCCAATCGGGAGGGACCTACGAGCAGTACTTC

j_gene: TRBJ1-5
d_gene: TRBD1
abundance: many
v_gene: TRBV2
CDR3aa: CASVGQGVDQPQHF
CDR3nt: TGTGCCAGCGTGGGACAGGGGGTGGATCAGCCCCAGCATTTT

j_gene: TRBJ2-5
d_gene: NA
abundance: few
v_gene: TRBV20-1
CDR3aa: CSAPVEVGTQYF
CDR3nt: TGCAGTGCCCCCGTCGAGGTCGGGACCCAGTACTTC

j_gene: TRBJ1-2
d_gene: TRBD1
abundance: NA
v_gene: TRBV29-1
CDR3aa: CSVVGQGYGYTF
CDR3nt: TGCAGCGTTGTAGGACAGGGATATGGCTACACCTTC

j_gene: TRBJ1-3
d_gene: NA
abundance: NA
v_gene: TRBV20-1
CDR3aa: CSAGDLSWDSGNTIYF
CDR3nt: TGCAGTGCTGGAGATCTGAGTTGGGACTCTGGAAACACCATATATTTT

j_gene: TRBJ2-2
d_gene: NA
abundance: NA
v_gene: TRBV6-1
CDR3aa: CASTGRSNTGELFF
CDR3nt: TGTGCCAGCACTGGAAGGTCAAACACCGGGGAGCTGTTTTTT

j_gene: TRBJ1-6
d_gene: NA
abundance: few
v_gene: TRBV6-5
CDR3aa: CASSYGTNSPLHF
CDR3nt: TGTGCCAGCAGTTACGGGACGAATTCACCCCTCCACTTT

j_gene: TRBJ2-5
d_gene: NA
abundance: many
v_gene: TRBV20-1
CDR3aa: CSASQRESGETQYF
CDR3nt: TGCAGTGCTAGTCAACGGGAGTCAGGGGAGACCCAGTACTTC

j_gene: TRBJ1-5
d_gene: NA
abundance: few
v_gene: TRBV10-3
CDR3aa: CAISGSPSGNQPQHF
CDR3nt: TGTGCCATCAGTGGGTCCCCGAGTGGGAATCAGCCCCAGCATTTT

j_gene: TRBJ2-3
d_gene: TRBD2
abundance: few
v_gene: TRBV6-1
CDR3aa: CASSGRTSGSADTQYF
CDR3nt: TGTGCCAGCAGTGGAAGGACTAGCGGGAGTGCAGATACGCAGTATTTT

j_gene: TRBJ1-1
d_gene: NA
abundance: many
v_gene: TRBV5-1
CDR3aa: CASSRLRGSFTEAFF
CDR3nt: TGCGCCAGCAGCCGATTGCGGGGTTCGTTCACTGAAGCTTTCTTT

j_gene: TRBJ2-5
d_gene: NA
abundance: NA
v_gene: TRBV2
CDR3aa: CASSPSSGLGGETQYF
CDR3nt: TGTGCCAGCAGCCCATCCTCGGGACTAGGGGGCGAGACCCAGTACTTC

j_gene: TRBJ2-1
d_gene: TRBD1
abundance: many
v_gene: TRBV9
CDR3aa: CASTPHGQGKYNEQFF
CDR3nt: TGTGCCAGCACCCCACACGGACAGGGAAAGTACAATGAGCAGTTCTTC

j_gene: TRBJ2-5
d_gene: TRBD2
abundance: NA
v_gene: TRBV28
CDR3aa: CASSLWGGVMAQYF
CDR3nt: TGTGCCAGCAGTTTATGGGGAGGGGTAATGGCCCAGTACTTC

j_gene: TRBJ2-7
d_gene: NA
abundance: many
v_gene: TRBV12-3/TRBV12-4
CDR3aa: CASSPGRYYEQYF
CDR3nt: TGTGCCAGCAGTCCGGGACGGTACTACGAGCAGTACTTC

j_gene: TRBJ1-2
d_gene: NA
abundance: few
v_gene: TRBV7-2
CDR3aa: CASSLLGGGQAANYGYTF
CDR3nt: TGTGCCAGCAGCTTACTAGGAGGCGGGCAGGCCGCTAACTATGGCTACACCTTC

j_gene: TRBJ2-5
d_gene: TRBD2
abundance: NA
v_gene: TRBV20-1
CDR3aa: CSARAPGLAGGETQYF
CDR3nt: TGCAGTGCTAGGGCCCCCGGACTAGCGGGAGGAGAGACCCAGTACTTC

j_gene: TRBJ2-7
d_gene: NA
abundance: NA
v_gene: TRBV7-9
CDR3aa: CASSSAMSKYEQYF
CDR3nt: TGTGCCAGCAGCAGCGCCATGTCTAAATACGAGCAGTACTTC

j_gene: TRBJ1-5
d_gene: NA
abundance: NA
v_gene: TRBV20-1
CDR3aa: CSARGDTWNSNQPQHF
CDR3nt: TGCAGTGCTAGAGGGGACACCTGGAATAGCAATCAGCCCCAGCATTTT

j_gene: TRBJ2-1
d_gene: TRBD2
abundance: many
v_gene: TRBV5-1
CDR3aa: CASTPLASGNEQFF
CDR3nt: TGCGCCAGCACCCCCCTGGCTAGCGGGAATGAGCAGTTCTTC